Listed here are 2 T cell receptor beta chains from one sample, sequenced in a study of blood T cell repertoires in COVID-19. Clones were sequenced by immunoSEQ multiplex PCR, and TCRdb holds only the in-frame ones, with some missing. The data hold about 6,000 clones, with 88% observed a single time. Input material: peripheral blood. Every receptor here comes from a human donor in a cohort sampled during active COVID-19.

The J gene is TRBJ1-6, the V gene TRBV7-8; 8 nucleotides match TRBD1. V shed 5 bases and J 7 bases; nucleotides not matched to a gene: 13. Germline CDR1 reads SGHVS; CDR2 reads FQNEAQ. The length of the CDR3 is 17 residues. The CDR3 region has the DNA TGTGCCAGCAGCCCTAGGACTTCAGGGGGCGGGAATTCACCCCTCCACTTT. Protein: CASSPRTSGGGNSPLHF.

This sequence joins TRBV4-1 and TRBJ2-1; 9 nucleotides line up with TRBD2. The J segment lost 1 base and the V segment lost 2 bases, leaving 3 bases of the junction unmatched. The CDR3 loop spans 16 amino acids. The germline CDR1 and CDR2 sequences are MGHRA and YSYEKL. For the CDR3, the DNA is TGCGCCAGCAGCCAACATACTAGCGGGTCCTACAATGAGCAGTTCTTC. Amino acids: CASSQHTSGSYNEQFF.